What follows are 24 T cell receptor beta chains derived from one specimen sequenced in a study of metastatic and nonmetastatic thyroid tumors. Every patient was untreated before thyroid surgery. TCRdb re-processed the PCR reads through MiXCR. There are tens of thousands of clones in the sample; about 20% occur only once, and more than 9% lies in the top ten. Sequenced: tumor tissue. Receptors originate from a female donor with papillary thyroid cancer or a benign thyroid nodule (not recorded which). Some clones in this sample may be carry-over from other donors' samples.

This clone was recorded at least ten times. This chain connects TRBV19 to TRBJ1-5, with 9 bases matching TRBD1. The V gene's germline CDR1 is LNHDA and CDR2 SQIVND (reference sequence). CDR3 length: 19 amino acids. V was clipped by 5 bases and J by 5 bases; unmatched bases: 19. CDR3 protein: CASSLPPGQGIGWDQPQHF. CDR3 bases: TGTGCCAGTAGTCTCCCGCCGGGACAGGGTATTGGTTGGGATCAGCCCCAGCATTTT.

The chain employs TRBV12-3 or TRBV12-4 and TRBJ2-2; D call uncertain. The CDR3 is made up of 14 amino acids. Trimming took off 3 bases at V and 7 bases at J, with 12 bases between the two ends. The CDR3 region is CASSFSPLFGELFF. Here the CDR3 DNA reads TGTGCCAGCAGTTTTAGTCCGCTTTTCGGGGAGCTGTTTTTT.

This clone was observed at least ten times. The chain uses TRBV11-2 and TRBJ1-4; D ambiguous. CDR1 SGHAT and CDR2 FQNNGV come from the germline V gene. Trimming left V 0 bases short and J 4 bases short, with 0 bases between. The CDR3 covers 12 residues. The CDR3, as DNA: TGTGCCAGCAGCTTAGATAATGAAAAACTGTTTTTT. Protein: CASSLDNEKLFF.

CDR3 in DNA: TGTGCCAGCAGCTTAACAGGGGGACACAATCAGCCCCAGCATTTT. Translation: CASSLTGGHNQPQHF. The chain carries TRBV11-1 and TRBJ1-5, with 8 bases that match TRBD1. Per germline, CDR1 SGHAT and CDR2 FQDESV (reference sequence). This CDR3 is built from 15 residues. Trimming at V came to 2 bases and at J to 3 bases, leaving 3 bases not matched to a gene.

This clone was seen more than once but under ten times. This chain links TRBV12-5 with TRBJ1-5; TRBD1 matches 10 bases. Germline V gene sequence: CDR1 LGHNT, CDR2 FRNRAP. J gave up 6 bases and V 1 base, and 9 bases lay outside the gene matches. The CDR3 extends over 17 amino acids. In DNA, the CDR3 is TGTGCTAGTGGTTTGGCGACAGGGGGCTCGAGGCGTCAGCCCCAGCATTTT. Residues: CASGLATGGSRRQPQHF.

This clone was seen many times. The chain is built from TRBV7-2 and TRBJ2-2; no clear D gene. CDR1 is SGHTA and CDR2 is FQGNSA in the germline V gene. CDR3 length: 16 amino acids. Deletions cut 0 bases from V and 5 bases from J, with 13 bases between. CDR3 in DNA: TGTGCCAGCAGCTTAGCGCTGGTAGTGGTTACCGGGGAGCTGTTTTTT. It translates to CASSLALVVVTGELFF.

This clone was counted at least ten times. This chain joins TRBV7-9 and TRBJ1-2; 10 nucleotides align to TRBD1. V lost 5 bases to trimming and J lost 3 bases; unmatched junction nucleotides: 6. Germline V gene sequence: CDR1 SEHNR, CDR2 FQNEAQ (reference sequence). The CDR3 runs to 15 residues. CDR3 residues: CASSRDRGQYYGYTF. The CDR3 coding sequence is TGTGCCAGCAGCAGGGACAGGGGACAATACTATGGCTACACCTTC. The whole variable domain, filled in from reference TRBV7-9 and TRBJ1-2, reads DTGVSQNPRHKITKRGQNVTFRCDPISEHNRLYWYRQTLGQGPEFLTYFQNEAQLEKSRLLSDRFSAERPKGSFSTLEIQRTEQGDSAMYLCASSRDRGQYYGYTFGSGTRLTVV.

This clone is deemed medium-sized. The gene calls are TRBV11-1 and TRBJ1-2, with D possibly TRBD1 on 5 matching bases. From germline, CDR1 is SGHAT and CDR2 FQDESV (reference sequence). The CDR3 is 16 residues long. The V end was cut by 6 bases, the J end by 5 bases, with 22 bases between. CDR3 DNA: TGTGCCAGCAGAGGAGGGGCCGACAGCAGTTTTTATGGCTACACCTTC. Its protein is CASRGGADSSFYGYTF.

This chain connects TRBV9 to TRBJ2-1; the match to TRBD1 covers 7 bases. V was pared by 2 bases and J by 1 base, with 6 bases of the junction left unmatched. The CDR3 sequence is 16 residues long. Germline CDR1 reads SGDLS; CDR2 reads YYNGEE. CDR3 nucleotides: TGTGCCAGCAGCGTTCGTTCGACAGGGTCCTACAATGAGCAGTTCTTC. It codes for CASSVRSTGSYNEQFF.

The chain uses TRBV6-2 or TRBV6-3 and TRBJ1-1; D not certain. Trimming pared 0 bases from V and 3 bases from J, leaving 11 bases between. The germline CDR1 and CDR2 sequences are MNHEY and SVGEGT. The CDR3 has 15 amino acids. CDR3 coding DNA: TGTGCCAGCAGTTACTCCGACATTGGGTACACTGAAGCTTTCTTT. Amino acids: CASSYSDIGYTEAFF.

This clone was picked up many times. CDR3 in DNA: TGTGCCAGCAGTTCCTCTAGCGGGTACTACAATGAGCAGTTCTTC. This translates into CASSSSSGYYNEQFF. The chain has TRBV27 and TRBJ2-1, with 8 bases identical to TRBD2. Germline V gene lookup returns CDR1 MNHEY and CDR2 SMNVEV (reference sequence). The CDR3 length is 15 residues. V trimming: 4 bases; J trimming: 3 bases; junction bases outside the gene matches: 5.

Only a few counts were recorded for this clone. The chain has TRBV12-3 or TRBV12-4 and TRBJ1-2; D not resolved. With 5 bases removed from V and 10 bases from J, the gap between germline ends came to 17 bases. The CDR3 length is 13 residues. The CDR3 DNA reads TGTGCCAGCAGTGGCCTTAGTTCAAACTTCTACACCTTC. Translation gives CASSGLSSNFYTF.

There are many counts of this clone. Since a much larger clone is just one base distant, this may be a read error. The rearrangement joins TRBV18 to TRBJ1-2, with TRBD1 matching over 11 bases. Germline assignment: CDR1 KGHSH and CDR2 LQKENI. The CDR3 contains 13 residues. The V gene end was trimmed by 4 bases and the J gene end by 8 bases; junction bases not matched to a gene: 3. The CDR3 DNA reads as TGTGCCAGCTCACTGGGACAGGGGGGAGGCTACACCTTC. Translated, it gives CASSLGQGGGYTF.

This clone appeared many times. The J gene is TRBJ2-5, the V gene TRBV12-3 or TRBV12-4; tentative D call: TRBD2 (5 bases). The CDR3 length is 15 residues. V lost 5 bases, J lost 0 bases, and 13 bases lay in between. CDR3 region: CASSAPDWYQETQYF. The CDR3 DNA sequence: TGTGCCAGCAGTGCCCCGGACTGGTACCAAGAGACCCAGTACTTC.

This clone has more than one count but fewer than ten. A junction end diverges from the germline sequence, so it may reflect a read error. The chain recombines TRBV6-1 with TRBJ2-1; 13 positions match TRBD2. The CDR3 extends over 17 amino acids. Germline CDR1 MNHNS, CDR2 SASEGT. This CDR3 reads CAGSPTQLAGGPNEQFF. The CDR3 region has the DNA TGTGCCGGCAGCCCTACCCAACTAGCGGGAGGGCCTAATGAGCAGTTCTTC.

In this sample, this clone is medium-sized (0.01 to 0.1%). The chain couples TRBV10-1 to TRBJ2-3, with 11 bases identical to TRBD1. The germline gives CDR1 WNHNN, CDR2 SYGVQD (reference sequence). The J segment lost 3 bases and the V segment lost 10 bases, leaving 6 bases of the junction unmatched. The CDR3 is 14 residues long. The CDR3 reads CATTGDRGTDTQYF. CDR3 DNA sequence: TGCGCCACCACCGGGGACAGGGGGACAGATACGCAGTATTTT.

This clone has ten or more counts. The chain joins TRBV18 to TRBJ1-1; 8 bases agree with TRBD1. The CDR3 totals 16 residues. CDR1 and CDR2 from the germline V gene are KGHSH and LQKENI. Unmatched junction bases numbered 11, after V lost 4 bases and J lost 4 bases. In DNA, the CDR3 is TGTGCCAGCTCACTAGGGACAGGAGGGAGCTCCACTGAAGCTTTCTTT. It is translated as CASSLGTGGSSTEAFF. Complete variable domain (other parts from reference TRBV18 and TRBJ1-1): NAGVMQNPRHLVRRRGQEARLRCSPMKGHSHVYWYRQLPEEGLKFMVYLQKENIIDESGMPKERFSAEFPKEGPSILRIQQVVRGDSAAYFCASSLGTGGSSTEAFFGQGTRLTVV.

Concerning this clone: This sequence may be a read error, since a much larger clone differs from it by one base. This sequence joins TRBV20-1 and TRBJ2-7, with 9 bases that match TRBD2. The germline gives CDR1 DFQATT, CDR2 SNEGSKA (reference sequence). This CDR3 is 15 amino acids long. J was trimmed by 2 bases and V by 5 bases; bases with no gene match: 10. For the CDR3, the DNA is TGCAGTGCTCCAATCTTAGCGGGAGCCCCCTACGAGCAGTACTTC. Its translation: CSAPILAGAPYEQYF.

V is TRBV24-1 and J is TRBJ2-1; 10 bases match TRBD2. J was trimmed by 1 base and V by 6 bases; bases with no gene match: 5. The CDR3 totals 16 residues. Germline V gives CDR1 KGHDR, CDR2 SFDVKD. The CDR3 protein is CATSSPSGRSYNEQFF. The CDR3 DNA sequence: TGTGCCACCAGTAGTCCTAGCGGGAGATCCTACAATGAGCAGTTCTTC.

The V and J genes are TRBV11-3 and TRBJ1-1, with D possibly matching TRBD1 (5 bases). Germline assignment: CDR1 SGHNT and CDR2 YENEEA. This CDR3 contains 16 residues. V dropped 0 bases and J dropped 6 bases, with 17 bases sitting between them. CDR3: CASSLDGGDKTAEAFF. The CDR3 DNA sequence: TGTGCCAGCAGCTTAGATGGGGGTGATAAAACAGCTGAAGCTTTCTTT.

This clone was recorded many times. The genes are TRBV24-1 and TRBJ2-7; TRBD2 agrees at 13 bases. CDR1 and CDR2 from the germline V gene are KGHDR and SFDVKD. Trimming removed 4 bases from V and 11 bases from J; junction bases left unmatched: 7. The CDR3 sequence is 14 residues long. The CDR3 is CATSERTSGSPEYF. Written as DNA, the CDR3 is TGTGCCACCAGTGAGAGGACTAGCGGGAGTCCAGAGTACTTC.

The chain uses TRBV11-2 and TRBJ1-1, with a tentative D call TRBD1 (5 bases). With 2 bases removed from V and 1 base from J, the gap between germline ends came to 5 bases. Germline V gene data show CDR1 as SGHAT and CDR2 as FQNNGV. This CDR3 is built from 13 residues. CDR3 protein: CASSLRGNTEAFF. The CDR3, as DNA: TGTGCCAGCAGCTTAAGGGGGAACACTGAAGCTTTCTTT.

The V gene is TRBV28, the J gene TRBJ1-5; TRBD1 aligns across 9 bases. J lost 6 bases, V lost 3 bases, and 6 bases had no gene match. The CDR3 covers 15 residues. Germline CDR1 is MDHEN and CDR2 is SYDVKM. CDR3 in DNA: TGTGCCAGCAGTTTGGGACAGGGTTATCCTCAGCCCCAGCATTTT. Translation gives CASSLGQGYPQPQHF.

This clone was seen a handful of times. This chain links TRBV6-1 with TRBJ2-5; tentative D call: TRBD1 (7 bases). The CDR3 contains 15 residues. V lost 3 bases and J 5 bases, leaving 16 bases between the germline ends. Germline V gene sequence: CDR1 MNHNS, CDR2 SASEGT. This CDR3 is CASSDRGEFPETQYF. The CDR3, as DNA: TGTGCCAGCAGTGACAGGGGGGAGTTCCCCGAGACCCAGTACTTC.